The rows below give T cell receptor beta chains drawn from one sample of a study of regulatory T cells. Some clones are missing from TCRdb's copy, which holds only in-frame ones; the method was immunoSEQ multiplex PCR. The repertoire has tens of thousands of clones, 70% to 90% of them found once; the top ten carry 1.3%. The material sequenced was conventional CD4+ T cells sorted from blood. The receptor set was obtained from a child between 5 and 17 years old with CD3G deficiency. Each CDR3 is given with its conserved first and last residue. Fields, in order: J gene, clone size, D gene, CDR3 length, V gene, CDR3 DNA, CDR3 protein. A D gene is named only where the DNA matches it firmly. Only some rows state a clone size, as once, few, many or a class for expanded clones.

TRBJ1-6 . . 17 TRBV27 TGTGCCAGCAGTCGACACGGTCCCGACTCGAAGGATTCACCCCTCCACTTT CASSRHGPDSKDSPLHF
TRBJ2-1 . . 13 TRBV7-8 TGTGCCAGCAGCCTGACAGCCTACAATGAGCAGTTCTTC CASSLTAYNEQFF
TRBJ1-5 . TRBD1 17 TRBV19 TGTGCCAGTAGTCCCGTCACCCCTGACAGGGCGCGTCAGCCCCAGCATTTT CASSPVTPDRARQPQHF
TRBJ1-2 . . 13 TRBV18 TGTGCCAGCTCACCCACAGGGAACTATGGCTACACCTTC CASSPTGNYGYTF
TRBJ2-7 once . 13 TRBV6-1 TGTGCCAGCCTTGTTGATTCTTCAAAACCCCCGCGCTTC CASLVDSSKPPRF
TRBJ1-2 . . 17 TRBV5-1 TGCGCCAGCAGCTTGGATGGGGGGAGAGATGGCGACTATGGCTACACCTTC CASSLDGGRDGDYGYTF
TRBJ1-1 . TRBD1 14 TRBV6-1 TGTGCCAGCAGTGAAGGGACAGGGCGGACTGAAGCTTTCTTT CASSEGTGRTEAFF
TRBJ1-6 . . 15 TRBV28 TGTGCCAGCAGCCATCGGACTCCCGTCGGTTCACCCCTCCACTTT CASSHRTPVGSPLHF
TRBJ1-1 . . 13 TRBV19 TGTGCCAGTAGTCCGTGGGACGCGGCTGAAGCTTTCTTT CASSPWDAAEAFF
TRBJ1-1 . TRBD1 15 TRBV6-1 TGTGCCAGCAGGAGGACAGGGAGTATGAACACTGAAGCTTTCTTT CASRRTGSMNTEAFF
TRBJ2-3 . TRBD2 17 TRBV5-4 TGTGCCAGCAGCACTAGCGGGAGCGGTCGTCTCACAGATACGCAGTATTTT CASSTSGSGRLTDTQYF
TRBJ2-7 . . 14 TRBV6-1 TGTGCCAGCGGGTCGTTAGGGGGAACCTACGAGCAGTACTTC CASGSLGGTYEQYF
TRBJ2-1 . . 16 TRBV5-1 TGCGCCAGCAGCCGAGGGGACCATTTATCCTACAATGAGCAGTTCTTC CASSRGDHLSYNEQFF
TRBJ2-6 . . 16 TRBV2 TGTGCCAGCAGTGCGCCGATACAAAGTCGGGCCAACGTCCTGACTTTC CASSAPIQSRANVLTF
TRBJ2-5 few . 11 TRBV5-1 TGCGCCAGCAGCCTCGAGGAGACCCAGTACTTC CASSLEETQYF
TRBJ1-1 once . 14 TRBV6-1 TGTGCCAGCAGTGAGTGGTTCATGAACACTGAAGCTTTCTTT CASSEWFMNTEAFF
TRBJ2-5 . TRBD2 17 TRBV5-1 TGCGCCAGCAGCCTACACGGACTAGCGGCCTTCCAAGAGACCCAGTACTTC CASSLHGLAAFQETQYF
TRBJ2-1 once . 15 TRBV6-1 TGTGCCAGCAGTCGCGGGTCTGGGACAACCAATGAGCAGTTCTTC CASSRGSGTTNEQFF
TRBJ2-7 . TRBD2 15 TRBV7-8 TGTGCCAGCAGCTCCAAGGGCGGGAGCTCCTACGAGCAGTACTTC CASSSKGGSSYEQYF
TRBJ2-1 once . 13 TRBV10-2 TGCGCCAGCAGTGTCAGGGGCGGCAATGAGCAGTTCTTC CASSVRGGNEQFF
TRBJ1-2 . TRBD1 14 TRBV28 TGTGCCAGCAGTCTCCTGACAGGGGGCGAAGGCTACACCTTC CASSLLTGGEGYTF
TRBJ2-7 . TRBD1 15 TRBV28 TGTGCCAGCAGTCCAGGACAGGCGAGCTCCTACGAGCAGTACTTC CASSPGQASSYEQYF
TRBJ2-7 . . 14 TRBV5-1 TGCGCCAGCAGCTTGGACCCAAACTCCTACGAGCAGTACTTC CASSLDPNSYEQYF
TRBJ2-1 . . 18 TRBV7-9 TGTGCCAGCAGCTTAGTACCCACCGGGACTGGGTCCTACAATGAGCAGTTCTTC CASSLVPTGTGSYNEQFF
TRBJ2-7 . . 14 TRBV12-5 TGTGCTAGTGGTTTGGCCTCGTGGGGGGACGAGCAGTACTTC CASGLASWGDEQYF
TRBJ2-2 . . 13 TRBV11-2 TGTGCCAGCAGCTCTTCCCGGGCCGGGGAGCTGTTTTTT CASSSSRAGELFF
TRBJ1-2 . . 12 TRBV28 TGTGCCAGCAAAACCAACAGGGTCGGCTACACCTTC CASKTNRVGYTF
TRBJ2-6 . . 16 TRBV28 TGTGCCAGCAGTGATTCACAGGGTTCCGGGGCCAACGTCCTGACTTTC CASSDSQGSGANVLTF
TRBJ1-5 . . 15 TRBV6-1 TGTGCCAGCAGGGCCGATATACGTGGCAATCAGCCCCAGCATTTT CASRADIRGNQPQHF
TRBJ1-1 . . 14 TRBV10-3 TGTGCCATCAGTAGCGGGGGGGCCTACACTGAAGCTTTCTTT CAISSGGAYTEAFF
TRBJ2-7 . TRBD2 14 TRBV28 TGTGCCAGCAGTTTATGGACTAGCGACTACGAGCAGTACTTC CASSLWTSDYEQYF
TRBJ1-1 . . 13 TRBV5-1 TGCGCCAGCTCTGAGGGGCTGAGCACTGAAGCTTTCTTT CASSEGLSTEAFF
TRBJ1-2 . . 12 TRBV6-6 TGTGCCAGCCAGAGAGCTAACTATGGCTACACCTTC CASQRANYGYTF
TRBJ2-2 . . 13 TRBV28 TGTGCCAGCAGCCTGACAAGTCCCGGGGAGCTGTTTTTT CASSLTSPGELFF
TRBJ1-5 few . 14 TRBV28 TGTGCCAGCAGTTTATGGGGGGGAAGTCAGCCCCAGCATTTT CASSLWGGSQPQHF
TRBJ2-7 . . 12 TRBV28 TGTGCCAGCAGTTTCCAGAACTACGAGCAGTACTTC CASSFQNYEQYF
TRBJ2-1 few TRBD2 17 TRBV6-1 TGTGCCAGCAGTGAATATCCCGGGACTAGCGGAAACAATGAGCAGTTCTTC CASSEYPGTSGNNEQFF
TRBJ1-1 . . 17 TRBV28 TGTGCCAGCAGTTTAGGGGTCTGGCAGGGCTGGAACACTGAAGCTTTCTTT CASSLGVWQGWNTEAFF
TRBJ2-1 few TRBD1 16 TRBV27 TGTGCCAGCAGTCCGCTGCCCGGGACAGGGGCAGGTGAGCAGTTCTTC CASSPLPGTGAGEQFF
TRBJ1-5 . . 15 TRBV28 TGTGCCAGCCGTTTCGGGACAAATAGCAATCAGCCCCAGCATTTT CASRFGTNSNQPQHF
TRBJ1-1 . . 13 TRBV7-9 TGTGCCAGCAGCTTACAGATGAACACTGAAGCTTTCTTT CASSLQMNTEAFF
TRBJ2-6 . . 15 TRBV19 TGTGCCAGTAGTTTACAGAACTCTGGGGCCAACGTCCTGACTTTC CASSLQNSGANVLTF
TRBJ2-1 . TRBD2 18 TRBV13 TGTGCCAGCAGCTCAAAGCGTTGGACTAGCGGGAGCCCCAATGAGCAGTTCTTC CASSSKRWTSGSPNEQFF
TRBJ2-7 . TRBD2 22 TRBV28 TGTGCCAGCAGTTTTGGGACAGGGACCTCCGGGACTAGCGGGAGGAGCTCCTACGAGCAGTACTTC CASSFGTGTSGTSGRSSYEQYF
TRBJ2-7 . . 13 TRBV11-2 TGTGCCAGCAGCCTCTGGCGGGCGGGGGAGCAGTACTTC CASSLWRAGEQYF
TRBJ2-4 . TRBD2 16 TRBV4-1 TGCGCCAGCAGCCAGGGACTAGCGGGAGCCCAAAACATTCAGTACTTC CASSQGLAGAQNIQYF
TRBJ1-2 . TRBD1 16 TRBV7-9 TGTGCCAGCAGCGTAAGCGCCGGGACAGCAATCTATGGCTACACCTTC CASSVSAGTAIYGYTF
TRBJ2-7 . . 16 TRBV11-2 TGTGCCAGCAGTCCGGGGCGAATAGGGGGGTCCTACGAGCAGTACTTC CASSPGRIGGSYEQYF
TRBJ2-6 . TRBD1 18 TRBV28 TGTGCCAGCAGTTTACGGGCGGGGACAGGGCCTGGGGCCAACGTCCTGACTTTC CASSLRAGTGPGANVLTF
TRBJ2-2 . TRBD2 17 TRBV19 TGTGCCAGTAGAAAAAGAGGTAGCGGGACGAACACCGGGGAGCTGTTTTTT CASRKRGSGTNTGELFF
TRBJ2-3 . TRBD2 15 TRBV11-2 TGTGCCAGCAGCGGACTAGCGGGGCGCACAGATACGCAGTATTTT CASSGLAGRTDTQYF
TRBJ2-7 . . 14 TRBV28 TGTGCCAGCAGTTTTGGTGGGCGGGGCTACGAGCAGTACTTC CASSFGGRGYEQYF
TRBJ2-7 . TRBD2 13 TRBV6-1 TGTGCCAGCACAGCGGGGGGGCCGTACGAGCAGTACTTC CASTAGGPYEQYF